These 20 T cell receptor beta chains share one sample of origin, sequenced in a study of regulatory T cells in long-lasting Graves disease. CDR3 regions were amplified by Arm-PCR using iRepertoire HTBI primers to build TCR beta libraries. In TCRdb, the multiplex PCR reads were re-called with MiXCR into one record per CDR3 protein. This table holds roughly 420,000 distinct CDR3 sequences, roughly 15% found once. As for time point: newly diagnosed GD, antithyroid drugs for less than 3 months. From PBMCs, RNA was extracted and then used to make the TCR library. These records were also assigned to another study, of T cells in Graves' hyperthyroidism and ophthalmopathy.

Here the sequenced sample was peripheral blood mononuclear cells (PBMCs), taken at new diagnosis, from a patient treated with antithyroid drugs. The receptors stem from a woman aged 30 to 39 with Graves disease.

The chain employs TRBV25-1 and TRBJ2-7; maybe TRBD1 (5 bases). The CDR3 runs to 12 residues. Trimming removed 4 bases at V and 4 bases at J, with 8 bases between. Germline-derived CDR1 and CDR2 are MGHDK and SYGVNS. DNA for the CDR3: TGTGCCAGCAGTGTGACAGAGTACGAGCAGTACTTC. Translated, it gives CASSVTEYEQYF.

The chain links TRBV6-1 to TRBJ2-2; D is possibly TRBD1 (6 bases). Trimming removed 1 base from V and 5 bases from J, with 8 bases in between. Per germline, CDR1 MNHNS and CDR2 SASEGT. The CDR3 is 14 amino acids. This chain's CDR3 is CASSEGGRTGELFF. In DNA, the CDR3 is TGTGCCAGCAGTGAAGGGGGGCGTACCGGGGAGCTGTTTTTT.

The chain uses TRBV6-1 and TRBJ1-1; 7 positions match TRBD1. The germline V gene has CDR1 MNHNS and CDR2 SASEGT. Trimming took 5 bases from V and 1 from J; bases not matched to a gene: 7. This CDR3 region has 15 residues. CDR3: CASSKNRGGNTEAFF. CDR3 DNA: TGTGCCAGCAGTAAAAACAGGGGAGGGAACACTGAAGCTTTCTTT.

Concerning this clonotype itself: A far larger clone lies a single base away; this is likely a read error. The CDR3 ends on some other residue instead of the conserved phenylalanine or tryptophan, so this is likely a read error. This chain uses TRBV12-3 or TRBV12-4 with TRBJ2-7; D possibly uses TRBD1 or TRBD2 (5 bases each). V gave up 8 bases and J gave up 1 base, with 15 bases separating them. There are 14 residues in the CDR3. CDR3 sequence reads: CASGDQAWSYEQYL. For the CDR3, the DNA is TGTGCCAGCGGGGACCAGGCGTGGTCCTACGAGCAGTACTTA.

This clonotype was counted a few times. This chain uses TRBV7-6 with TRBJ2-2; 9 bases are shared with TRBD2. V dropped 1 base and J dropped 4; count of bases not matched to a gene: 1. Germline V CDR1 and CDR2: SGHVS, FNYEAQ. This CDR3 spans 15 amino acids. CDR3 region: CASSLVTSGTGELFF. The CDR3 nucleotides are TGTGCCAGCAGCTTAGTGACTAGCGGCACCGGGGAGCTGTTTTTT.

This clonotype was counted at least ten times. This chain links TRBV7-6 with TRBJ2-3; D is unresolved. The CDR3 contains 12 residues. The germline V and J ends were trimmed by 1 base and 7 bases, with 6 bases remaining between them. Germline-derived CDR1 and CDR2 are SGHVS and FNYEAQ. The CDR3 sequence: CASSLGANTQYF. The CDR3, as DNA: TGTGCCAGCAGCTTAGGTGCAAATACGCAGTATTTT.

The chain is built from TRBV19 and TRBJ2-2, with TRBD1 matching 11 bases. V was clipped by 3 bases and J by 5 bases; unmatched bases: 5. The CDR3 consists of 16 residues. Germline V gene lookup returns CDR1 LNHDA and CDR2 SQIVND (reference sequence). The CDR3 spells CASSITGTGGTGELFF. Here the CDR3 DNA reads TGTGCCAGTAGTATCACCGGGACAGGGGGGACCGGGGAGCTGTTTTTT.

This clonotype has a count of ten or more. The genes are TRBV6-1 and TRBJ1-1, with D uncertain. V lost 0 bases and J lost 11, with 22 bases in between. The CDR3 is 16 amino acids. Germline V gene lookup returns CDR1 MNHNS and CDR2 SASEGT. The CDR3 region is CASSEAGSTGRLKAFF. The CDR3 nucleotides read TGTGCCAGCAGTGAAGCGGGGAGCACCGGACGTTTGAAGGCTTTCTTT.

This clonotype was picked up a small number of times. This chain uses TRBV4-1 with TRBJ2-1, with 11 bases aligning to TRBD2. The V gene's germline CDR1 is MGHRA and CDR2 YSYEKL. This CDR3 contains 15 residues. Trimming removed 0 bases from V and 6 bases from J; junction bases left unmatched: 1. In nucleotides, the CDR3 is TGCGCCAGCAGCCAAGATAGCGGGAGGGCCAATGAGCAGTTCTTC. Its protein is CASSQDSGRANEQFF.

The table lists this clonotype with many counts. The gene calls are TRBV6-1 and TRBJ2-7; D is possibly TRBD1 (5 bases). V shed 6 bases and J shed 4 bases, with 19 bases lying between them. The V gene's germline CDR1 is MNHNS and CDR2 SASEGT. CDR3 length: 15 amino acids. The CDR3: CASSLPGRGRYEQYF. CDR3 nucleotides: TGTGCCAGCAGCCTACCAGGAAGGGGTCGGTACGAGCAGTACTTC.

The chain couples TRBV20-1 to TRBJ2-1, with TRBD2 matching 11 bases. Germline CDR1 is DFQATT and CDR2 is SNEGSKA (reference sequence). With 6 bases clipped from V and 8 bases from J, the junction kept 9 bases outside the gene matches. The CDR3 length is 14 residues. DNA of the CDR3: TGCAGTGCCCCTATAGCGGGAGGGCCTCATGAGCAGTTCTTC. It yields the protein CSAPIAGGPHEQFF.

At least ten counts were recorded for this clonotype. The V call is TRBV30, the J call TRBJ2-5; 9 bases fit TRBD1. Germline V gives CDR1 GTSNPN, CDR2 SVGIG (reference sequence). This CDR3 spans 14 amino acids. Losses at the gene ends were 3 bases for V and 2 bases for J; bases not matched to a gene: 4. The CDR3 DNA reads TGTGCCTGGAGCGACGGGACAGGGCAAGAGACCCAGTACTTC. Translation: CAWSDGTGQETQYF.

Ten or more counts support this clonotype. The chain carries TRBV13 and TRBJ2-1; 12 positions match TRBD2. V lost 3 bases to trimming and J lost 0 bases; unmatched junction nucleotides: 6. The CDR3 loop spans 18 amino acids. Germline V lookup: CDR1 PRHDT, CDR2 FYEKMQ (reference sequence). The CDR3 reads CASSFRTSGKSSYNEQFF. CDR3 coding DNA: TGTGCCAGCAGCTTCAGGACTAGCGGGAAGAGCTCCTACAATGAGCAGTTCTTC.

This clonotype was seen many times. The chain is built from TRBV10-3 and TRBJ2-3; 7 bases are a match to TRBD2. The CDR3 spans 16 residues. The germline CDR1 and CDR2 sequences are ENHRY and SYGVKD. J was trimmed by 5 bases and V by 0 bases; bases with no gene match: 8. The CDR3 DNA sequence: TGTGCCATCAGTGAGTCTACGGCGGGAGTAGGAGATACGCAGTATTTT. Its protein product is CAISESTAGVGDTQYF.

This clonotype was seen repeatedly, ten times or more. The genes are TRBV11-2 and TRBJ2-3; TRBD2 might be the D (5 bases). Germline CDR1 reads SGHAT; CDR2 reads FQNNGV. There are 12 residues in the CDR3. Trimming stripped 7 bases from V and 9 bases from J, with 14 bases between. CDR3 coding DNA: TGTGCCAGCAACCCCCGGGATACCACGCAGTATTTT. This gives the protein CASNPRDTTQYF.

This clonotype has more than one count but fewer than ten. The J gene is TRBJ2-3, the V gene TRBV29-1; D is uncertain. The V and J ends lost 3 bases and 2 bases respectively, with 12 bases between them. Germline CDR1 reads SQVTM; CDR2 reads ANQGSEA. The CDR3 contains 14 residues. CDR3 amino acids: CSVDWAGFTDTQYF. CDR3 bases: TGCAGCGTTGATTGGGCAGGTTTCACAGATACGCAGTATTTT.

This clonotype was seen many times. The V call is TRBV18, the J call TRBJ2-1, with D unclear. The V end lost 0 bases, the J end lost 0 bases, and 9 bases lay between the germline ends. The germline gives CDR1 KGHSH, CDR2 LQKENI. There are 16 residues in the CDR3. CDR3 nucleotides: TGTGCCAGCTCACCACCCGCGGCAAGCTCCTACAATGAGCAGTTCTTC. It specifies CASSPPAASSYNEQFF.

The chain recombines TRBV7-9 with TRBJ2-5, with 12 bases identical to TRBD2. V lost 5 bases and J lost 1; bases outside the gene matches: 5. CDR1 SEHNR and CDR2 FQNEAQ come from the germline V gene (reference sequence). The CDR3 totals 16 residues. The CDR3 region is CASSKLAGGTQETQYF. CDR3 sequence (DNA): TGTGCCAGCAGCAAGCTAGCGGGAGGGACCCAAGAGACCCAGTACTTC.

Many counts were recorded for this clonotype. The J gene is TRBJ2-5, the V gene TRBV27, with 7 positions matching TRBD1. Unmatched junction bases numbered 7, after V lost 5 bases and J lost 1 base. Germline assignment: CDR1 MNHEY and CDR2 SMNVEV (reference sequence). The CDR3 consists of 15 residues. The CDR3 DNA reads TGTGCCAGCAGTCCCGACAGGGCCCTCCAAGAGACCCAGTACTTC. Translation gives CASSPDRALQETQYF.

This clonotype has ten or more counts. The rearrangement joins TRBV7-9 to TRBJ2-1; TRBD2 agrees at 10 bases. From germline, CDR1 is SEHNR and CDR2 FQNEAQ (reference sequence). The CDR3 has 17 residues. Unmatched junction bases numbered 9, after V lost 0 bases and J lost 7 bases. For the CDR3, the DNA is TGTGCCAGCAGCTTAGCGACAGCGGGAGGGCCATGGAATGAGCAGTTCTTC. It yields the protein CASSLATAGGPWNEQFF.